The next 21 T cell receptor beta chains were all read from a single sample in a study of blood T cell repertoires in COVID-19. Using immunoSEQ multiplex PCR, the repertoire was profiled, and TCRdb retains in-frame clones only, with some absent. Of about 34,000 clones listed, less than 90% are singletons. Sequencing was performed on peripheral blood. These receptors all come from a woman aged 55-75 years with active COVID-19.

The V gene is TRBV5-1, the J gene TRBJ2-1; D is possibly TRBD2 (5 bases). V was pared by 1 base and J by 4 bases, with 9 bases between. The CDR3 length is 14 residues. From germline, CDR1 is SGHRS and CDR2 YFSETQ. DNA of the CDR3: TGCGCCAGCAGCTTGTATAGCGAGTACAATGAGCAGTTCTTC. It encodes CASSLYSEYNEQFF. Full variable domain (remainder filled in from reference TRBV5-1 and TRBJ2-1): KAGVTQTPRYLIKTRGQQVTLSCSPISGHRSVSWYQQTPGQGLQFLFEYFSETQRNKGNFPGRFSGRQFSNSRSEMNVSTLELGDSALYLCASSLYSEYNEQFFGPGTRLTVL.

This chain joins TRBV28 and TRBJ2-1; 10 nucleotides line up with TRBD2. V was pared by 4 bases and J by 12 bases, with 9 bases of the junction left unmatched. Germline assignment: CDR1 MDHEN and CDR2 SYDVKM. The CDR3 spans 14 residues. DNA for the CDR3: TGTGCCAGCAGTTCGAGTGGTAGCGGGAGGACGCAGTTCTTC. Residues: CASSSSGSGRTQFF.

This clone was observed a single time. The CDR3: CASSQLAGTGNNEKLFF. As DNA, the CDR3 is TGTGCCAGCAGCCAACTTGCCGGGACAGGGAATAATGAAAAACTGTTTTTT. The chain has TRBV3-1 (or the pseudogene TRBV3-2) and TRBJ1-4; 9 nucleotides align to TRBD1. The CDR3 runs to 17 residues. Trimming cost V 2 bases and J 4 bases; bases outside gene matches: 8. Germline V lookup: CDR1 LGHDT, CDR2 YNNKEL (reference sequence).

This rearrangement joins TRBV7-3 to TRBJ2-6; 10 bases fit TRBD1. The CDR3 has 17 amino acids. CDR1 is SGHTA and CDR2 is FQGTGA in the germline V gene. V gave up 5 bases and J gave up 1 base; unmatched junction bases: 5. CDR3 DNA: TGTGCCAGCAGCCAGGGACAGGGGTTATCTGGGGCCAACGTCCTGACTTTC. Encoded protein: CASSQGQGLSGANVLTF.

The chain employs TRBV7-9 and TRBJ1-1; D is unclear. The CDR3 is 13 residues long. Trimming shortened V by 3 bases and J by 1 base, and 6 bases separated the two germline ends. Germline V gives CDR1 SEHNR, CDR2 FQNEAQ (reference sequence). CDR3 nucleotide sequence: TGTGCCAGCAGCTTTCAGGAGAACACTGAAGCTTTCTTT. It specifies CASSFQENTEAFF.

CDR3 sequence reads: CASSELTGGGFAQYF. The CDR3 bases are TGTGCCAGCAGTGAACTAACAGGGGGCGGTTTTGCGCAGTACTTC. The rearrangement uses TRBV6-1 and TRBJ2-7; 9 bases fit TRBD1. Germline V gives CDR1 MNHNS, CDR2 SASEGT. The CDR3 has 15 amino acids. V shed 2 bases, J shed 9 bases, and the junction held 11 bases outside the gene matches.

CDR3 sequence (DNA): TGTGCCAGCAGCTTAGACCCCGGGACAGGGGCTGAAAAACTGTTTTTT. Its translation is CASSLDPGTGAEKLFF. The chain joins TRBV11-2 to TRBJ1-4, with 10 bases matching TRBD1. The CDR3 runs to 16 residues. The germline gives CDR1 SGHAT, CDR2 FQNNGV. The junction had 5 bases not matched to a gene; V was cut back by 0 bases and J by 7 bases. The whole variable domain, filled in from reference TRBV11-2 and TRBJ1-4, reads EAGVAQSPRYKIIEKRQSVAFWCNPISGHATLYWYQQILGQGPKLLIQFQNNGVVDDSQLPKDRFSAERLKGVDSTLKIQPAKLEDSAVYLCASSLDPGTGAEKLFFGSGTQLSVL.

The chain uses TRBV3-1 (or the pseudogene TRBV3-2) and TRBJ2-2; 11 bases fit TRBD1. The CDR3 has 15 residues. Germline CDR1 LGHDT, CDR2 YNNKEL (reference sequence). With V trimmed by 6 bases and J by 4 bases, 4 bases remained unmatched. Here the CDR3 DNA reads TGTGCCAGCAGACCCGGGACAGGGGGCACCGGGGAGCTGTTTTTT. Translating it yields CASRPGTGGTGELFF.

The chain has TRBV28 and TRBJ1-1; no clear D. CDR3 length equals 14 residues. Trimming removed 2 bases from V and 0 bases from J, with 7 bases in between. Germline V gene sequence: CDR1 MDHEN, CDR2 SYDVKM. The CDR3 DNA reads as TGTGCCAGCAGTTTACCCACAGTGAACACTGAAGCTTTCTTT. It encodes CASSLPTVNTEAFF.

The V and J genes are TRBV28 and TRBJ2-7, with 8 bases aligning to TRBD1. With V trimmed by 3 bases and J by 3 bases, 13 bases remained unmatched. The CDR3 totals 17 residues. The germline V gene encodes CDR1 MDHEN and CDR2 SYDVKM. The chain's CDR3 is CASSFSTRDRSSYEQYF. CDR3 coding DNA: TGTGCCAGCAGTTTCTCTACGAGGGACAGGTCTAGCTACGAGCAGTACTTC.

The chain is built from TRBV2 and TRBJ2-3; TRBD1 is a possible D gene (6 bases). The CDR3 runs to 13 residues. V lost 4 bases and J lost 3, with 8 bases in between. In germline, CDR1 is SNHLY, CDR2 FYNNEI. CDR3 nucleotides: TGTGCCAGCAGTGGACAGGTGACAGATACGCAGTATTTT. It is translated as CASSGQVTDTQYF.

The V call is TRBV30, the J call TRBJ1-1; TRBD1 is a possible D gene (5 bases). The CDR3 is made up of 13 amino acids. V was trimmed by 8 bases and J by 0 bases, leaving 13 bases between them. CDR1 is GTSNPN and CDR2 is SVGIG in the germline V gene (reference sequence). The CDR3: CAGTGTLNTEAFF. DNA for the CDR3: TGTGCCGGAACCGGGACTTTGAACACTGAAGCTTTCTTT.

This chain uses TRBV11-2 with TRBJ1-4; D gene ambiguous. The CDR3 has 15 residues. V was shortened by 3 bases and J by 2 bases, with 10 bases between the two germline ends. From germline, CDR1 is SGHAT and CDR2 FQNNGV. CDR3 residues: CASSLVGFTNEKLFF. The CDR3 DNA reads TGTGCCAGCAGCTTGGTTGGCTTCACTAATGAAAAACTGTTTTTT. Full variable domain (rest looked up from reference TRBV11-2 and TRBJ1-4): EAGVAQSPRYKIIEKRQSVAFWCNPISGHATLYWYQQILGQGPKLLIQFQNNGVVDDSQLPKDRFSAERLKGVDSTLKIQPAKLEDSAVYLCASSLVGFTNEKLFFGSGTQLSVL.

The chain links TRBV6-5 to TRBJ1-4; tentative D call: TRBD1 (5 bases). Germline V CDR1 and CDR2: MNHEY, SVGAGI. Trimming stripped 10 bases from V and 6 bases from J, with 9 bases between. This CDR3 spans 11 amino acids. CDR3 in DNA: TGTGCCACCTCAGGGTATGAAAAACTGTTTTTT. Translation gives CATSGYEKLFF.

This clone was observed a single time. J is TRBJ2-3 and V is TRBV19; D ambiguous. The germline CDR1 and CDR2 sequences are LNHDA and SQIVND (reference sequence). Trimming left V 4 bases short and J 3 bases short, with 17 bases between. The length of the CDR3 is 16 residues. CDR3 sequence: CASSSTERRRTDTQYF. The CDR3 DNA sequence: TGTGCCAGTAGTAGTACCGAGAGGCGGCGGACAGATACGCAGTATTTT.

The chain recombines TRBV4-1 with TRBJ1-6; D gene unclear. Germline-derived CDR1 and CDR2 are MGHRA and YSYEKL. The CDR3 is made up of 15 amino acids. Trimming took off 7 bases at V and 0 bases at J, with 10 bases between the two ends. The CDR3 bases are TGCGCCAGCACGGAGGGAAGCTCCTATAATTCACCCCTCCACTTT. Encoded protein: CASTEGSSYNSPLHF.

This chain links TRBV5-1 with TRBJ2-7; 7 positions agree with TRBD1. Trimming removed 2 bases from V and 2 bases from J; junction bases left unmatched: 7. Germline V gene lookup returns CDR1 SGHRS and CDR2 YFSETQ. The length of the CDR3 is 15 residues. The CDR3 spells CASSFSPGQPYEQYF. CDR3 nucleotide sequence: TGCGCCAGCAGCTTTTCCCCGGGACAGCCCTACGAGCAGTACTTC.

The chain links TRBV5-5 to TRBJ2-1; 9 bases line up with TRBD2. CDR1 and CDR2 (germline): SGHKS, YYEKEE (reference sequence). This CDR3 spans 19 amino acids. V shed 4 bases, J shed 0 bases, and the junction held 14 bases outside the gene matches. The CDR3 here is CASSQFLAGASLSYNEQFF. CDR3 in DNA: TGTGCCAGCAGCCAATTTTTAGCGGGGGCCTCCCTCTCCTACAATGAGCAGTTCTTC.

V usage is TRBV7-8 and J usage is TRBJ2-2; TRBD2 aligns across 8 bases. Germline V lookup: CDR1 SGHVS, CDR2 FQNEAQ. The CDR3 contains 15 residues. With 3 bases clipped from V and 1 base from J, the junction kept 1 base outside the gene matches. This CDR3 is CASSFTSGNTGELFF. The CDR3 bases are TGTGCCAGCAGCTTTACTAGCGGGAACACCGGGGAGCTGTTTTTT.

As for this clone: At one boundary the junction diverges from the germline segment, which might be a read error. V is TRBV3-1 (or the pseudogene TRBV3-2) and J is TRBJ1-4, with 7 bases identical to TRBD1. The length of the CDR3 is 15 residues. Germline values: CDR1 LGHDT, CDR2 YNNKEL (reference sequence). The CDR3 DNA follows: TGTGCCAACAGCCAAGAGGGGACAGAGGGCAAAAAACTGTTTTTT. It is translated as CANSQEGTEGKKLFF.

This chain connects TRBV6-2 or TRBV6-3 to TRBJ1-2; D gene unclear. The V gene lost 0 bases and the J gene lost 4 bases, with 9 bases spanning the gap. Per germline, CDR1 MNHEY and CDR2 SVGEGT. CDR3 length: 14 residues. The CDR3 sequence: CASSYSDTFYGYTF. CDR3 DNA sequence: TGTGCCAGCAGTTACTCTGACACCTTCTATGGCTACACCTTC.